The 25 T cell receptor beta chains in this list originate from one sample, sequenced in a study of regulatory T cells in long-lasting Graves disease. According to the study, TCR beta libraries were built with iRepertoire HTBI primers and CDR3-region Arm-PCR. TCRdb itself ran the multiplex PCR reads through MiXCR, one entry per CDR3 protein. The sample has approximately 380,000 distinct CDR3 sequences, around 21% seen once. Time point: persistent/refractory GD, antithyroid drugs over 5 years with positive TRAb. PBMC RNA served as the TCR library source. The specimen was peripheral blood mononuclear cells (PBMCs), collected when the disease was refractory, from a patient treated with antithyroid drugs. The source is a female donor with Graves disease.

As to this clonotype: A read error may account for a junction end that differs from germline. This chain connects TRBV12-3 or TRBV12-4 to TRBJ1-6; no reliable D call. The CDR3 sequence is 15 residues long. CDR3 protein: CASRGGSSHNSPLHF. Here the CDR3 DNA reads TGTGCCAGCAGAGGAGGGAGCTCCCATAATTCACCCCTCCACTTT.

This clonotype was recorded at least ten times. The chain uses TRBV2 and TRBJ1-1; tentatively, D is TRBD1 (6 bases). The V end was cut by 6 bases, the J end by 2 bases, with 13 bases between. Germline CDR1 is SNHLY and CDR2 is FYNNEI. CDR3 length: 14 amino acids. CDR3 in amino acids: CASSARTVNTEAFF. In DNA form, the CDR3 reads TGTGCCAGCAGCGCCCGGACAGTAAACACTGAAGCTTTCTTT.

This clonotype was seen a handful of times. V usage is TRBV5-4 and J usage is TRBJ2-5; TRBD2 matches at 9 bases. The CDR3 is made up of 14 amino acids. V was clipped by 4 bases and J by 0 bases; unmatched bases: 1. Germline V CDR1 and CDR2: SGHNT, YYREEE (reference sequence). CDR3 protein: CASSGTSNQETQYF. CDR3 nucleotides: TGTGCCAGCAGCGGGACTAGCAACCAAGAGACCCAGTACTTC.

This clonotype has only a few counts. The chain has TRBV6-5 and TRBJ1-5, with D possibly TRBD1 on 6 matching bases. The V and J ends lost 3 bases and 8 bases respectively, with 14 bases between them. CDR1 and CDR2 (germline): MNHEY, SVGAGI. The CDR3 is made up of 14 amino acids. The CDR3 coding sequence is TGTGCCAGCAGTTATTCGGGGGGCATGGAGCCCCAGCATTTT. This gives the protein CASSYSGGMEPQHF.

The rearrangement joins TRBV29-1 to TRBJ2-6; D remains unclear. The CDR3 is 15 amino acids. The V end lost 5 bases, the J end lost 0 bases, and 11 bases lay between the germline ends. The V gene's germline CDR1 is SQVTM and CDR2 ANQGSEA. CDR3 in amino acids: CSVHNSHSGANVLTF. As DNA, the CDR3 is TGCAGCGTTCACAACAGCCACTCTGGGGCCAACGTCCTGACTTTC.

This clonotype was observed a few times. This chain connects TRBV4-3 to TRBJ2-7; 10 nucleotides match TRBD2. The CDR3 runs to 15 residues. Germline CDR1 LGHNA, CDR2 YSLEER. The junction had 4 bases not matched to a gene; V was cut back by 1 base and J by 4 bases. CDR3 loop: CASSQASGGGYEQYF. The CDR3 DNA sequence: TGCGCCAGCAGCCAAGCCAGCGGGGGGGGGTACGAGCAGTACTTC.

This rearrangement joins TRBV6-2 or TRBV6-3 to TRBJ1-3, with D tentatively TRBD1 (5 bases). V was trimmed by 4 bases and J by 0 bases, leaving 7 bases between them. Germline-derived CDR1 and CDR2 are MNHEY and SVGEGT. The CDR3 contains 14 residues. The DNA of the CDR3 is TGTGCCAGCAGTTCAGGGATCTCTGGAAACACCATATATTTT. Translation: CASSSGISGNTIYF.

The chain couples TRBV11-2 to TRBJ2-7; 8 bases agree with TRBD1. J was trimmed by 1 base and V by 6 bases; bases with no gene match: 5. This CDR3 has 14 residues. Germline V lookup: CDR1 SGHAT, CDR2 FQNNGV. CDR3 sequence reads: CASSSGGASYEQYF. DNA of the CDR3: TGTGCCAGCAGTTCAGGGGGCGCGTCCTACGAGCAGTACTTC.

At least ten counts were recorded for this clonotype. The chain links TRBV12-3 or TRBV12-4 to TRBJ1-1; tentatively, D is TRBD1 (5 bases). The CDR3 loop spans 14 amino acids. V was cut by 10 bases and J by 8 bases, with 23 bases left in between. Here the CDR3 DNA reads TGTGCCACCCAAGAGGGACCCCCTTCCCTCGAAGCTTTCTTT. Translated: CATQEGPPSLEAFF.

The chain is built from TRBV12-5 and TRBJ2-4, with TRBD2 matching 11 bases. J lost 1 base, V lost 6 bases, and 17 bases had no gene match. The CDR3 is 20 amino acids. The germline CDR1 and CDR2 sequences are LGHNT and FRNRAP. CDR3 DNA sequence: TGTGCTAGTGGCCCAACTAGCGGGAGAGACGGAGGGTGGGCCAAAAACATTCAGTACTTC. Protein sequence: CASGPTSGRDGGWAKNIQYF. The whole variable domain, remainder taken from reference TRBV12-5 and TRBJ2-4, is DARVTQTPRHKVTEMGQEVTMRCQPILGHNTVFWYRQTMMQGLELLAYFRNRAPLDDSGMPKDRFSAEMPDATLATLKIQPSEPRDSAVYFCASGPTSGRDGGWAKNIQYFGAGTRLSVL.

This clonotype was counted a few times. The chain links TRBV12-3 or TRBV12-4 to TRBJ2-3; possible D gene TRBD2, 5 bases. Trimming left V 3 bases short and J 2 bases short, with 6 bases between. The CDR3 is 13 residues long. The CDR3 spells CASSLDFTDTQYF. The CDR3 DNA follows: TGTGCCAGCAGTTTGGACTTCACAGATACGCAGTATTTT.

The rearrangement uses TRBV10-3 and TRBJ2-7; 7 bases match TRBD2. The germline CDR1 and CDR2 sequences are ENHRY and SYGVKD. This CDR3 region has 13 residues. The trim removed 10 bases at V and 5 bases at J, leaving 11 bases unmatched. DNA for the CDR3: TGTGCCACCAGACCGGCGGGGGACCACGAGCAGTACTTC. Its translation is CATRPAGDHEQYF.

Concerning this clonotype: A read error may explain this, as a much larger clone is one base away. The V call is TRBV20-1, the J call TRBJ2-5; 9 bases match TRBD2. After removal of 3 bases from V and 9 bases from J, the junction contained 11 bases not matched to a gene. The CDR3 is 14 amino acids. Per germline, CDR1 DFQATT and CDR2 SNEGSKA (reference sequence). DNA for the CDR3: TGCAGTGCTAGGGCATTTAGCGGGAGAGCGTCCCAGTACTTC. The encoded protein is CSARAFSGRASQYF.

In its sample, this clonotype was seen a few times. The genes are TRBV3-1 and TRBJ1-6; D is unclear. With 0 bases removed from V and 6 bases from J, the gap between germline ends came to 12 bases. CDR3 length: 16 residues. Per the germline V gene, CDR1 is LGHDT and CDR2 is YNNKEL (reference sequence). The CDR3 spells CASSQDRPRGNSPLHF. The CDR3 region has the DNA TGTGCCAGCAGCCAAGACCGCCCCCGGGGTAATTCACCCCTCCACTTT.

This clonotype was picked up many times. CDR3 DNA sequence: TGTGCCAGCAGTTACACGGACAGGGGCGGCTATGGCTACACCTTC. Translated, it gives CASSYTDRGGYGYTF. The chain combines TRBV6-5 with TRBJ1-2; 9 bases match TRBD1. The germline gives CDR1 MNHEY, CDR2 SVGAGI. The CDR3 totals 15 residues. The ends lost 2 bases at V and 4 bases at J; junction bases unmatched: 5.

This clonotype showed up many times. The chain carries TRBV12-3 or TRBV12-4 and TRBJ1-4; D uncertain. This CDR3 has 15 residues. V lost 6 bases to trimming and J lost 0 bases, with 11 bases between them. In DNA form, the CDR3 reads TGTGCCAGCAGCCGTGGGCCGACAACTAATGAAAAACTGTTTTTT. Protein product: CASSRGPTTNEKLFF.

CDR3 amino acids: CASSKRKLEREQETQYF. DNA of the CDR3: TGTGCCAGCAGTAAAAGGAAACTAGAGCGAGAGCAAGAGACCCAGTACTTC. V usage is TRBV6-1 and J usage is TRBJ2-5; possibly TRBD2 for D (5 bases). CDR3 size: 17 residues. V shed 5 bases and J shed 2 bases, with 21 bases lying between them. CDR1 and CDR2 (germline): MNHNS, SASEGT.

This clonotype was detected many times. The chain couples TRBV6-5 to TRBJ1-2; 9 positions agree with TRBD1. With V trimmed by 0 bases and J by 0 bases, 17 bases remained unmatched. Germline V gene lookup returns CDR1 MNHEY and CDR2 SVGAGI. The CDR3 has 21 residues. The CDR3 DNA reads as TGTGCCAGCAGTTACTCTAGACCCCCAGGGACAGGGCGGCAAGCTAACTATGGCTACACCTTC. As protein: CASSYSRPPGTGRQANYGYTF.

The V and J genes are TRBV19 and TRBJ2-2, with D tentatively TRBD1 (5 bases). V lost 4 bases to trimming and J lost 0 bases, with 9 bases between them. CDR1 and CDR2 (germline): LNHDA, SQIVND (reference sequence). The CDR3 runs to 15 residues. The CDR3 nucleotides read TGTGCCAGTAGTACAATAGGGGCGAACACCGGGGAGCTGTTTTTT. This gives the protein CASSTIGANTGELFF.

The table lists this clonotype with a few counts. This sequence joins TRBV7-2 and TRBJ2-7; D is ambiguous. This CDR3 is 14 amino acids long. In germline, CDR1 is SGHTA, CDR2 FQGNSA. V lost 2 bases, J lost 7 bases, and 15 bases lay in between. The chain's CDR3 is CASSLRTVYEEQYF. The CDR3 DNA follows: TGTGCCAGCAGCTTAAGGACGGTCTACGAGGAGCAGTACTTC. The full variable domain, in which reference TRBV7-2 and TRBJ2-7 provide the parts outside the CDR3, is GAGVSQSPSNKVTEKGKDVELRCDPISGHTALYWYRQSLGQGLEFLIYFQGNSAPDKSGLPSDRFSAERTGGSVSTLTIQRTQQEDSAVYLCASSLRTVYEEQYFGPGTRLTVT.

This clonotype has just one count. Germline and junction disagree at one end, which may indicate a read error. J is TRBJ2-7 and V is TRBV9; TRBD2 might be the D (6 bases). CDR1 is SGDLS, CDR2 YYNGEE, per germline. This CDR3 is 14 amino acids long. The CDR3 DNA is TGCGCCAGCAGCCAGGGACTCTCCGGGTACGAGCAGTACTTC. It translates to CASSQGLSGYEQYF.

In its sample, this clonotype was seen a few times. The genes are TRBV20-1 and TRBJ1-1; possibly TRBD1 for D (6 bases). The ends were cut back, 3 bases at V and 6 bases at J, with 8 bases in the middle. The CDR3 loop spans 11 amino acids. CDR1 and CDR2 from the germline V gene are DFQATT and SNEGSKA (reference sequence). The CDR3 reads CSASRGSEAFF. CDR3 coding DNA: TGCAGTGCTAGTAGGGGGTCTGAAGCTTTCTTT.

In this sample, this clonotype turned up a few times. DNA of the CDR3: TGCAGCGTTGTTTATCTTGGGCAAAAGGGCACTGAAGCTTTCTTT. Its protein is CSVVYLGQKGTEAFF. The chain recombines TRBV29-1 with TRBJ1-1; no definite D call. The CDR3 extends over 15 amino acids. Germline CDR1 SQVTM, CDR2 ANQGSEA. The V and J ends lost 4 bases and 4 bases respectively, with 19 bases between them.

CDR3 sequence reads: CASSLAGWADTQYF. The DNA of the CDR3 is TGTGCCAGCAGCTTAGCGGGTTGGGCAGATACGCAGTATTTT. The chain employs TRBV11-2 and TRBJ2-3, with D unresolved. The CDR3 is 14 residues long. Trimming removed 1 base from V and 4 bases from J, with 9 bases in between. Germline CDR1 is SGHAT and CDR2 is FQNNGV.

The sample holds many counts of this clonotype. The chain links TRBV7-2 to TRBJ2-5; D not resolved. V dropped 3 bases and J dropped 0 bases, with 14 bases sitting between them. The germline gives CDR1 SGHTA, CDR2 FQGNSA. CDR3 length: 16 amino acids. This CDR3 is CASSLTVVLDQETQYF. The CDR3 nucleotides are TGTGCCAGCAGCTTGACGGTCGTCTTGGACCAAGAGACCCAGTACTTC.